This TCR beta chain was identified in a study of technical replicates of blood from a handful of donors. Assay: immunoSEQ multiplex PCR; the TCRdb copy retains only in-frame clones and omits some. The data show about 83,000 clones, just over 90% seen once. This CDR3 has 14 residues. V was clipped by 4 bases and J by 7 bases; unmatched bases: 7. Germline values: CDR1 MNHNS, CDR2 SASEGT. The chain carries TRBV6-1 and TRBJ1-2, with 9 bases lining up with TRBD1. Sequenced: T cells isolated from PBMCs. This TCR derives from a human donor in good health. The DNA of the CDR3 is TGTGCCAGCAGTGGTCGGACAGGGGTAGGTGGCTACACCTTC. It is translated as CASSGRTGVGGYTF.